This T cell receptor beta chain comes out of a study of blood T cell repertoires in COVID-19. About the study: Samples came from the United States, Italy and Spain, spanning acute and convalescent COVID-19. From T cells, B-cell-depleted T cells, or PBMCs came the material, which was cDNA or gDNA.

There are 16 residues in the CDR3. Per the germline V gene, CDR1 is MNHEY and CDR2 is SVGAGI. The V and J ends lost 0 bases and 3 bases, in that order; junction bases with no gene match: 6. In the authors' workflow: Reference gene primer amplification gave estimated nucleated cell counts. TCRdb's copy holds only in-frame clones and misses some; the assay was immunoSEQ multiplex PCR. The D gene and trimming were derived from the DNA, and the V and J assignments and clone size from that table. The data contain about 110,000 clones, less than 85% of them singletons. The source is a woman aged 55 to 70 with acute or convalescent COVID-19. Material for sequencing was peripheral blood. The gene calls are TRBV6-5 and TRBJ2-7, with 9 bases that match TRBD1. The CDR3 DNA sequence: TGTGCCAGCAGTTACTCGATAGGACAGGGGCACTACGAGCAGTACTTC. The encoded protein is CASSYSIGQGHYEQYF.